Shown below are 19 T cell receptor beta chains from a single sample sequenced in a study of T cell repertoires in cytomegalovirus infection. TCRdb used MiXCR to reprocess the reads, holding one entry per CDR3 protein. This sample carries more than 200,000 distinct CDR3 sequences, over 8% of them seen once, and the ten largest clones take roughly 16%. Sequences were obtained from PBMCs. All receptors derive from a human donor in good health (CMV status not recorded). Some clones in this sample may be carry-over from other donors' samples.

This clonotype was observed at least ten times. Written as DNA, the CDR3 is TGTGCCAGCACCATGGGGGGCCAAGATCAGCCCCAGCATTTT. Translated, it gives CASTMGGQDQPQHF. J is TRBJ1-5 and V is TRBV12-3 or TRBV12-4; perhaps TRBD1 as D (6 bases). This CDR3 is 14 amino acids long. The V end was cut by 7 bases, the J end by 5 bases, with 15 bases between.

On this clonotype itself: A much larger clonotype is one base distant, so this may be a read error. The DNA for the CDR3 is TGTGCCAGCGGCCGGGACGGCCCCTATGGCTACACCTTC. The encoded protein is CASGRDGPYGYTF. V gene TRBV12-3 or TRBV12-4 combines with J gene TRBJ1-2; possible D gene TRBD1, 5 bases. V lost 8 bases, J lost 4 bases, and 14 bases lay in between. The CDR3 is 13 amino acids.

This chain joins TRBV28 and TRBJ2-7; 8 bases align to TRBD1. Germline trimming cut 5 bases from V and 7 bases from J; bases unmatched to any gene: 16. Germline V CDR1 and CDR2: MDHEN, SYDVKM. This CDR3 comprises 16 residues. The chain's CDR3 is CASSGSLATGVEEQYF. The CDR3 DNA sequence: TGTGCCAGCAGTGGGTCCCTCGCGACAGGGGTGGAAGAGCAGTACTTC.

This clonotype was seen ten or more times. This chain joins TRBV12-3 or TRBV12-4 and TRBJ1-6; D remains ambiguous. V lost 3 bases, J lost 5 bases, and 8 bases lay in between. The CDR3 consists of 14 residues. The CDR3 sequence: CASSLGINNSPLHF. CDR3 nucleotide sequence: TGTGCCAGCAGTTTGGGCATAAATAATTCACCCCTCCACTTT.

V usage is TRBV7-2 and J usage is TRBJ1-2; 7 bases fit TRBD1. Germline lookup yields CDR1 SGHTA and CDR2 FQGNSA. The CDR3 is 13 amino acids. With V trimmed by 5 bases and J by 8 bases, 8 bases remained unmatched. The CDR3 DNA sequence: TGTGCCAGCAGCCTGAGGGGGCTAAAAGGCTACACCTTC. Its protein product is CASSLRGLKGYTF.

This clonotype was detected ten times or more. The chain's CDR3 is CASSSGDKNTEAFF. The CDR3, as DNA: TGTGCCAGCAGTTCAGGGGATAAGAACACTGAAGCTTTCTTT. The J gene is TRBJ1-1, the V gene TRBV12-3 or TRBV12-4; D is perhaps TRBD1 (6 bases). The CDR3 is made up of 14 amino acids. The V gene lost 4 bases and the J gene lost 1 base, with 10 bases spanning the gap.

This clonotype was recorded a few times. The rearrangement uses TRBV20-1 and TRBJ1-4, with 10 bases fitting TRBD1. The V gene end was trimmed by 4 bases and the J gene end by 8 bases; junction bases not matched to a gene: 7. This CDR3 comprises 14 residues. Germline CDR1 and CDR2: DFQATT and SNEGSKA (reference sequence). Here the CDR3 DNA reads TGCAGTGCTAACCCCGGGACAGGGGAAGAAAAACTGTTTTTT. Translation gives CSANPGTGEEKLFF.

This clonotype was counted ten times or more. The DNA of the CDR3 is TGTGCCAGCAGCTTAGAATCGACGGTGAACACTGAAGCTTTCTTT. It specifies CASSLESTVNTEAFF. The chain recombines TRBV7-9 with TRBJ1-1; D uncertain. Germline values: CDR1 SEHNR, CDR2 FQNEAQ (reference sequence). The CDR3 has 15 amino acids. V lost 1 base to trimming and J lost 0 bases, with 9 bases between them.

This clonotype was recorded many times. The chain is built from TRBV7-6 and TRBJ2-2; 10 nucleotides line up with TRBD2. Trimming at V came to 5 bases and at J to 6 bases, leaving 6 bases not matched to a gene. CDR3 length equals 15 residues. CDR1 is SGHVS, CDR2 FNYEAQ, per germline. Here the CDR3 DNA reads TGTGCCAGCAGCCGTCTAGCGGGAGTCCCCGGGGAGCTGTTTTTT. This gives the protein CASSRLAGVPGELFF.

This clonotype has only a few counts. The CDR3 is CASRILWGTEAFF. The CDR3, as DNA: TGTGCCAGCAGAATCCTTTGGGGAACGGAAGCTTTCTTT. V and J are TRBV2 and TRBJ1-1, with D uncertain. CDR1 and CDR2 (germline): SNHLY, FYNNEI. CDR3 length equals 13 residues. Trimming removed 6 bases from V and 8 bases from J, with 16 bases in between.

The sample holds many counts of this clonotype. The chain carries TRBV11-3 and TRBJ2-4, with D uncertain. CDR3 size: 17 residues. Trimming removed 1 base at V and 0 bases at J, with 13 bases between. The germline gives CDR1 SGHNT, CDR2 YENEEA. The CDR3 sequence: CASSLAPVTLAKNIQYF. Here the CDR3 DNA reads TGTGCCAGCAGCTTAGCACCAGTCACTCTAGCCAAAAACATTCAGTACTTC.

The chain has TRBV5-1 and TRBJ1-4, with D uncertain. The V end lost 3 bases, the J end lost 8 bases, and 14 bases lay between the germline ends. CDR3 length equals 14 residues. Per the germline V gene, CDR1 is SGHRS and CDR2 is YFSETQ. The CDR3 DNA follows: TGCGCCAGCAGCTCCGACGGTGTGAGGGAAAAACTGTTTTTT. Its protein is CASSSDGVREKLFF.

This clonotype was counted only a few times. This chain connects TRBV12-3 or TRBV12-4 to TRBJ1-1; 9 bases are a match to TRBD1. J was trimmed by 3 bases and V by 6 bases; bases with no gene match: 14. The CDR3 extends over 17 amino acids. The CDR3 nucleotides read TGTGCCAGCAGCGAGACAGGGGGGAAAATAATGGACACTGAAGCTTTCTTT. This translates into CASSETGGKIMDTEAFF.

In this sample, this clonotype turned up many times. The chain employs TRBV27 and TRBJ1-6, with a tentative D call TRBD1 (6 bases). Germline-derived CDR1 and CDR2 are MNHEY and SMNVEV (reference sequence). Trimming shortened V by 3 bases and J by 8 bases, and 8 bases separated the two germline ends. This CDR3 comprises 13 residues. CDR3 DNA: TGTGCCAGCAGTTTCCAGGGGCATTCACCCCTCCACTTT. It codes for CASSFQGHSPLHF.

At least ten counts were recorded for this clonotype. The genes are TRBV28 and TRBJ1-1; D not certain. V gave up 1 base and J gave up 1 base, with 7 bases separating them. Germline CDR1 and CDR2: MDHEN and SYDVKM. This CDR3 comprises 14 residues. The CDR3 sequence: CASSLLLGNTEAFF. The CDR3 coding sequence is TGTGCCAGCAGTTTATTGTTAGGGAACACTGAAGCTTTCTTT.

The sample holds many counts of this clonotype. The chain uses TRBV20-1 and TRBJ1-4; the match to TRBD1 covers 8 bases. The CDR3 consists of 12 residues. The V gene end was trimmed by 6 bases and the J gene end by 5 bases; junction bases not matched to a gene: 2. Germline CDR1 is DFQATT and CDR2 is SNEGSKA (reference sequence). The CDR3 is CSADRGNEKLFF. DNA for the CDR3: TGCAGTGCCGACAGGGGCAATGAAAAACTGTTTTTT.

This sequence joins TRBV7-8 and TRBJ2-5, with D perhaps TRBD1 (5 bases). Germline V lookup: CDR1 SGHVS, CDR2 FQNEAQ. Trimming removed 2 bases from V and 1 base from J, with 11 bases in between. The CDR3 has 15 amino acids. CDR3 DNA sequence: TGTGCCAGCAGCTTAAGCAGGGTGGGCCAAGAGACCCAGTACTTC. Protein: CASSLSRVGQETQYF.

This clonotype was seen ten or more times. The CDR3, as DNA: TGTGCCAGCAGCTTTGGGTCAGGGGGCGCAGATACGCAGTATTTT. Translating gives CASSFGSGGADTQYF. This rearrangement joins TRBV7-2 to TRBJ2-3, with TRBD1 matching 8 bases. This CDR3 is built from 15 residues. Trimming at V came to 3 bases and at J to 4 bases, leaving 6 bases not matched to a gene. The germline CDR1 and CDR2 sequences are SGHTA and FQGNSA.

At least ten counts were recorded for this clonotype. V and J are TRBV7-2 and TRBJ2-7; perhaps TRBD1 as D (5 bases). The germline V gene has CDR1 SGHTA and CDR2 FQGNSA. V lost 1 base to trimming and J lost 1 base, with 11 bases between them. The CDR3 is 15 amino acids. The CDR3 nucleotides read TGTGCCAGCAGCTTAGTCCAGGGAAAATCCTACGAGCAGTACTTC. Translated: CASSLVQGKSYEQYF.